This TCR beta chain was profiled in a study of shared clonotypes between healthy human individuals (dated by TCRdb to the early 2020s). Turning to the overall study: A couple of women and three men aged 18 to 49 years were included in the cohort. Each donor's leukapheresis produced roughly between roughly 0.85 and 9.5 billion PBMCs. To increase sequencing depth and limit assay-specific biases, different laboratories used diverse techniques to prepare libraries and sequence TCR repertoires. To estimate repertoire size and how much clonotype sharing occurs between individuals, the study deeply sequenced the blood TCR repertoires of several healthy adults. For each donor, CD4 naive and CD4 memory were each given three plates, CD8 naive was given two plates, and CD8 memory was given one plate. General conclusions and limits of the study: Pairwise subsampling led to the expectation that sequencing depth would affect the degree of clonotype sharing among donors. Rarefaction of sorted-subset datasets indicated incomplete sequencing despite the large sequencing depth. Sharing across several donors was observed for approximately 4.6% of naive CD4, 3.5% of naive CD8, over 2% of memory CD4, and around 0.4% of memory CD8 clonotypes. Estimated clonotype richness was generally larger for naive than for memory subsets. Compared with non-shared clonotypes, the clonotypes found in all four sorted-subset donors had higher generation probabilities. Sampling was restricted to blood, and TCR repertoires in tissues likely differ from the TCR repertoires found in blood. The genetic and exposure-history diversity represented was limited by the small number of donors.

Using the deep immunoSEQ assay, multiplex PCR amplified TCR CDR3 regions from genomic DNA. Extracted genomic DNA from each cell subset was distributed evenly across all wells of several immunoSEQ 96-well plates, and each plate was treated as a replicate. For sorted subsets, each replicate PCR was loaded with about 200 ng genomic DNA, equivalent to about 30,000 T cell genomes. Purified libraries were measured with a Qubit 3.0 fluorometer, size-checked on a Bioanalyzer 2100, and measured again with the KAPA Library Quantification kit. Every immunoSEQ 96-well plate was sequenced on a separate single-read 150-cycle Illumina NextSeq 550 flow cell. On the authors' methods: Because only junctional sequences without quality scores were contained in the immunoSEQ output, filtering matching that applied to full-length reads could not be performed. Sequences were annotated with PyIR, a Python wrapper for IgBLAST v1.9, and V/J genes and CDR3 were assigned using IMGT germline references. Any read was removed if the V/J assignment was weak (E-value above 1e-6), the CDR3 was missing, or the read contained stop codons, out-of-frame junctions, or ambiguous translated residues. V3J clonotypes were defined as sequences sharing the same inferred V gene, J gene, and CDR3 amino acid sequence. Percentage overlap between repertoires was calculated by dividing the number of shared unique clonotypes by the size of the smaller repertoire. Three approaches were used to assess repertoire richness: RTK rarefaction, the Chao1 estimator, and Recon v2.1 estimates of unobserved clonotypes. Generation probabilities for all TCRbeta clonotypes obtained by the gDNA method from a few donors were computed using OLGA. TCRdb limited this immuneACCESS table to in-frame rearrangements with V and J called. A share of clones is missing; checked studies link under half to unresolved V genes, and the rest is unexplained. From that table come the V and J calls and clone size; the DNA was used to work out D and trimming. The sample table holds approximately 2.5 million clones, of which approximately 94% were seen once. The ten largest clones represent 0.14% of the sample.

Donors were healthy HIV-negative adults with no recently reported acute infections or vaccinations. Every donor was a Caucasian adult living in Nashville, Tennessee, USA. CD4+ T cells were enriched by magnetic negative selection; naive cells were then positively selected on CD45RA, and the negative fraction formed the memory subset. Blood was collected by leukapheresis, and PBMCs were isolated by Ficoll-Histopaque density gradient centrifugation and then cryopreserved in liquid nitrogen vapor phase. Analytical flow cytometry was used to check the purity and quantity of each magnetically sorted T cell population. Genomic DNA was isolated from each sorted fraction and quantified by UV absorbance on a Nanodrop 2000c. Concerning this clone: This clone's antigen is unknown. Nothing much larger sits one base from this clone, and base qualities are not available.

The CDR3 contains 14 residues, cysteine and phenylalanine counted. Here the CDR3 DNA is all that survives: 42 bases in frame from base 1. Taken from the germline V gene, the CDR1 and CDR2 loops are KGHSH and LQKENI. The V end loses 4 bases and the J end loses 8 bases, and a stretch of 15 bases separates them. The specimen sequenced was naive CD4+ T cells sorted from blood. The intended sense of this specimen's cell subset or site label: CD45RA+ positively selected. The V and J segments used are TRBV18 and TRBJ2-1; TRBD1 could be the D gene, as 6 bases match. This TCR was recovered from a man younger than 35 in good health. The nucleotide sequence is given as TGTGCCAGCTCACACCGGACAGCAGAGGATGAGCAGTTCTTC. Its coded protein is CASSHRTAEDEQFF. Reference TRBV18 and TRBJ2-1 proteins supply the regions before and after the CDR3; the full variable domain is: NAGVMQNPRHLVRRRGQEARLRCSPMKGHSHVYWYRQLPEEGLKFMVYLQKENIIDESGMPKERFSAEFPKEGPSILRIQQVVRGDSAAYFCASSHRTAEDEQFFGPGTRLTVL.